A single sample gave rise to the 3 T cell receptor beta chains below, sequenced in a study of blood T cell repertoires in COVID-19. Data came from immunoSEQ multiplex PCR; TCRdb stores just in-frame clones and leaves some out. In the table there are around 260,000 clones, around four fifths of which are singletons. The sample comprised peripheral blood. Receptors originate from a woman in her 50s who had recovered from COVID-19.

The chain combines TRBV6-2 or TRBV6-3 with TRBJ2-6; D uncertain. The CDR3 is 18 residues long. CDR1 is MNHEY and CDR2 is SVGEGT in the germline V gene. V lost 0 bases, J lost 5 bases, and 17 bases lay in between. The CDR3 DNA is TGTGCCAGCAGTTACTCCTCCAGGTATAATCGACGGGCCAACGTCCTGACTTTC. It translates to CASSYSSRYNRRANVLTF.

Of note for this clone: A junction end diverges from the germline sequence, so it may reflect a read error. This rearrangement joins TRBV15 to TRBJ2-1, with 7 bases matching TRBD2. Germline lookup yields CDR1 LNHNV and CDR2 YYDKDF (reference sequence). This CDR3 is 12 amino acids long. CDR3 bases: TGTGCCACCAGCAGAGATACTAGCGTTCAAATCTTC. It translates to CATSRDTSVQIF.

The V gene is TRBV9, the J gene TRBJ1-2; maybe TRBD1 (5 bases). Trimming left V 3 bases short and J 2 bases short, with 5 bases between. Germline V gene sequence: CDR1 SGDLS, CDR2 YYNGEE. CDR3 length: 12 amino acids. The CDR3 loop reads CASSEGNYGYTF. CDR3 DNA sequence: TGTGCCAGCAGCGAGGGGAACTATGGCTACACCTTC. Full variable domain (missing parts from reference TRBV9 and TRBJ1-2): DSGVTQTPKHLITATGQRVTLRCSPRSGDLSVYWYQQSLDQGLQFLIQYYNGEERAKGNILERFSAQQFPDLHSELNLSSLELGDSALYFCASSEGNYGYTFGSGTRLTVV.